The 18 T cell receptor beta chains given below trace back to one sample, sequenced in a study of blood T cell repertoires in COVID-19. The table came from immunoSEQ multiplex PCR; TCRdb's copy has only in-frame clones and leaves some out. This sample has 180,000 or so clones, with over 80% found just once. The sample comprised PBMCs or T cells enriched from blood (not recorded which). The receptors were gathered from an older woman who had recovered from COVID-19.

This clone occurred once. The chain recombines TRBV2 with TRBJ1-1; possibly TRBD1 for D (5 bases). CDR1 and CDR2 (germline): SNHLY, FYNNEI. CDR3 length equals 13 residues. Trimming cost V 6 bases and J 8 bases, with 16 bases left between them. The CDR3 here is CASRGQANGEAFF. For the CDR3, the DNA is TGTGCCAGCAGGGGGCAGGCGAATGGAGAAGCTTTCTTT.

The rearrangement uses TRBV3-1 (or the pseudogene TRBV3-2) and TRBJ2-5, with TRBD2 matching over 9 bases. The CDR3 is 17 residues long. Germline V gene lookup returns CDR1 LGHDT and CDR2 YNNKEL (reference sequence). Germline trimming cut 0 bases from V and 2 bases from J; bases unmatched to any gene: 7. The CDR3 spells CASSQEVAGVGQETQYF. CDR3 sequence (DNA): TGTGCCAGCAGCCAAGAGGTAGCGGGGGTAGGTCAAGAGACCCAGTACTTC.

The rearrangement uses TRBV5-1 and TRBJ2-7; D is possibly TRBD1 (6 bases). The V end was cut by 3 bases, the J end by 1 base, with 11 bases between. In germline, CDR1 is SGHRS, CDR2 YFSETQ. CDR3 size: 14 residues. Here the CDR3 reads CASSSPQGSYEQYF. The CDR3, as DNA: TGCGCCAGCAGCTCCCCTCAGGGGTCCTACGAGCAGTACTTC.

The rearrangement uses TRBV5-1 and TRBJ1-1; D remains ambiguous. The V and J ends lost 5 bases and 6 bases respectively, with 11 bases between them. The length of the CDR3 is 12 residues. Germline CDR1 reads SGHRS; CDR2 reads YFSETQ. CDR3 loop: CASSKMGAEAFF. The CDR3 DNA follows: TGCGCCAGCAGTAAGATGGGCGCTGAAGCTTTCTTT. Supplemented by reference TRBV5-1 and TRBJ1-1, the full variable domain reads KAGVTQTPRYLIKTRGQQVTLSCSPISGHRSVSWYQQTPGQGLQFLFEYFSETQRNKGNFPGRFSGRQFSNSRSEMNVSTLELGDSALYLCASSKMGAEAFFGQGTRLTVV.

This clone showed up just a few times. The genes are TRBV3-1 (or the pseudogene TRBV3-2) and TRBJ2-2; TRBD1 might be the D (5 bases). The CDR3 has 16 amino acids. V lost 4 bases and J 1 base, leaving 13 bases between the germline ends. Germline V gene lookup returns CDR1 LGHDT and CDR2 YNNKEL (reference sequence). The DNA of the CDR3 is TGTGCCAGCAGCCCCCAATCAGGGTGGAACACCGGGGAGCTGTTTTTT. Encoded protein: CASSPQSGWNTGELFF.

V is TRBV5-1 and J is TRBJ2-1; 11 bases map to TRBD2. V shed 3 bases, J shed 4 bases, and the junction held 15 bases outside the gene matches. From germline, CDR1 is SGHRS and CDR2 YFSETQ. The length of the CDR3 is 19 residues. The CDR3 DNA follows: TGCGCCAGCAGCTCACTTGGCGGGACTAGCGGCAACAGTTACAATGAGCAGTTCTTC. Its protein is CASSSLGGTSGNSYNEQFF.

This chain links TRBV2 with TRBJ2-1; 10 positions match TRBD1. V was pared by 4 bases and J by 7 bases, with 10 bases of the junction left unmatched. Per the germline V gene, CDR1 is SNHLY and CDR2 is FYNNEI. The CDR3 length is 16 residues. CDR3 loop: CASSGDRGGFGNEQFF. The CDR3 nucleotides read TGTGCCAGCAGTGGGGACAGGGGTGGATTTGGTAATGAGCAGTTCTTC.

The chain recombines TRBV28 with TRBJ1-2; the match to TRBD1 covers 7 bases. Germline CDR1 and CDR2: MDHEN and SYDVKM. J lost 2 bases, V lost 5 bases, and 11 bases had no gene match. The CDR3 runs 16 residues. The chain's CDR3 is CASSSTYRGPNYGYTF. The CDR3 nucleotides are TGTGCCAGCAGTAGTACGTACAGGGGCCCGAACTATGGCTACACCTTC.

The CDR3 is CASSALRQSDYGYTF. CDR3 sequence (DNA): TGTGCCAGCAGCGCGCTCCGACAGAGTGACTATGGCTACACCTTC. The rearrangement links TRBV2 to TRBJ1-2; TRBD1 might be the D (5 bases). Per germline, CDR1 SNHLY and CDR2 FYNNEI. The CDR3 totals 15 residues. The V end lost 6 bases, the J end lost 3 bases, and 17 bases lay between the germline ends. Using reference TRBV2 and TRBJ1-2 for the parts outside the CDR3, the full variable domain is EPEVTQTPSHQVTQMGQEVILRCVPISNHLYFYWYRQILGQKVEFLVSFYNNEISEKSEIFDDQFSVERPDGSNFTLKIRSTKLEDSAMYFCASSALRQSDYGYTFGSGTRLTVV.

In this sample, this clone turned up a few times. The V call is TRBV27, the J call TRBJ1-2, with 8 bases that match TRBD1. The CDR3 covers 16 residues. J lost 3 bases, V lost 8 bases, and 14 bases had no gene match. Germline assignment: CDR1 MNHEY and CDR2 SMNVEV (reference sequence). In DNA form, the CDR3 reads TGTGCCAGCTTGGGGGACAGGACTGGATCCGACTATGGCTACACCTTC. It yields the protein CASLGDRTGSDYGYTF.

The gene calls are TRBV6-5 and TRBJ1-5, with D possibly being TRBD1 (5 bases). Germline assignment: CDR1 MNHEY and CDR2 SVGAGI. This CDR3 comprises 13 residues. Trimming pared 6 bases from V and 5 bases from J, leaving 11 bases between. The CDR3 reads CASRDSGYQPQHF. In nucleotides, the CDR3 is TGTGCCAGCAGGGATTCAGGGTATCAGCCCCAGCATTTT.

The V gene is TRBV7-9, the J gene TRBJ1-1; D is uncertain. V was shortened by 5 bases and J by 0 bases, with 7 bases between the two germline ends. CDR3 length: 13 amino acids. Germline V CDR1 and CDR2: SEHNR, FQNEAQ (reference sequence). The CDR3 coding sequence is TGTGCCAGCAGCCCGGAGGTGAACACTGAAGCTTTCTTT. Translating gives CASSPEVNTEAFF. The complete variable domain, with remaining parts taken from reference TRBV7-9 and TRBJ1-1, reads DTGVSQNPRHKITKRGQNVTFRCDPISEHNRLYWYRQTLGQGPEFLTYFQNEAQLEKSRLLSDRFSAERPKGSFSTLEIQRTEQGDSAMYLCASSPEVNTEAFFGQGTRLTVV.

This sequence joins TRBV6-1 and TRBJ2-1, with 9 bases lining up with TRBD2. The length of the CDR3 is 16 residues. Germline trimming cut 2 bases from V and 8 bases from J; bases unmatched to any gene: 10. CDR1 is MNHNS and CDR2 is SASEGT in the germline V gene. The CDR3 coding sequence is TGTGCCAGCAGTGAACTTTCTCGCGGGAGGGGCTATGAGCAGTTCTTC. Translated, it gives CASSELSRGRGYEQFF.

The V call is TRBV2, the J call TRBJ2-3; D possibly corresponds to TRBD2 (6 bases). The length of the CDR3 is 12 residues. Germline CDR1 is SNHLY and CDR2 is FYNNEI. The ends were cut back, 1 base at V and 9 bases at J, with 8 bases in the middle. CDR3 DNA: TGTGCCAGCAGTGAAGTGGGGAGGACGCAGTATTTT. Translation gives CASSEVGRTQYF.

This chain joins TRBV15 and TRBJ1-1, with TRBD1 matching 7 bases. J gave up 1 base and V 4 bases, and 6 bases lay outside the gene matches. The germline CDR1 and CDR2 sequences are LNHNV and YYDKDF (reference sequence). The CDR3 spans 15 residues. The CDR3 protein is CATSTRQGKNTEAFF. In nucleotides, the CDR3 is TGTGCCACCAGCACAAGACAGGGAAAGAACACTGAAGCTTTCTTT.

In this sample, this clone turned up once. The chain joins TRBV27 to TRBJ2-7, with 9 bases aligning to TRBD2. The CDR3 is 15 amino acids. Germline CDR1 and CDR2: MNHEY and SMNVEV (reference sequence). The V and J ends lost 2 bases and 2 bases, in that order; junction bases with no gene match: 4. CDR3 sequence reads: CASSLTLAGPYEQYF. CDR3 DNA sequence: TGTGCCAGCAGTTTAACGCTAGCGGGGCCCTACGAGCAGTACTTC.

The rearrangement joins TRBV18 to TRBJ1-2; the match to TRBD1 covers 10 bases. CDR3 length: 13 residues. Trimming at V came to 3 bases and at J to 7 bases, leaving 2 bases not matched to a gene. Germline assignment: CDR1 KGHSH and CDR2 LQKENI. CDR3 sequence (DNA): TGTGCCAGCTCACCCGGGACAGGGGCTGGCTACACCTTC. Its translation is CASSPGTGAGYTF.

This clone was counted only a few times. V usage is TRBV7-7 and J usage is TRBJ2-7; maybe TRBD2 (5 bases). The CDR3 is 13 amino acids. Germline-derived CDR1 and CDR2 are SSHAT and FNYEAQ (reference sequence). The CDR3 DNA is TGTGCTAGTTGGAAGATCGGGACCTACGAGCAGTACTTC. Its protein is CASWKIGTYEQYF.